This TCR beta chain emerged from a study of shared clonotypes between healthy human individuals. Method: immunoSEQ multiplex PCR; TCRdb's copy keeps in-frame clones and lacks some. This table holds under 600,000 clones, 97% found once. This CDR3 has 16 amino acids. CDR1 SEHNR and CDR2 FQNEAQ come from the germline V gene (reference sequence). Germline trimming cut 5 bases from V and 4 bases from J; bases unmatched to any gene: 8. Sequencing was carried out using naive CD4+ T cells sorted from blood. Subset defined: CD45RA+ positively selected. The V and J genes are TRBV7-9 and TRBJ2-2, with 9 positions matching TRBD1. The clonotype comes from a woman aged 30 to 39 in good health. The DNA of the CDR3 is TGTGCCAGCAGCCCGCAGGACAGGGGAGGCACCGGGGAGCTGTTTTTT. It yields the protein CASSPQDRGGTGELFF. The complete variable domain, with remaining parts taken from reference TRBV7-9 and TRBJ2-2, reads DTGVSQNPRHKITKRGQNVTFRCDPISEHNRLYWYRQTLGQGPEFLTYFQNEAQLEKSRLLSDRFSAERPKGSFSTLEIQRTEQGDSAMYLCASSPQDRGGTGELFFGEGSRLTVL.